This passage covers 14 T cell receptor beta chains from one sample sequenced in a study of shared clonotypes between healthy human individuals. TCRdb keeps only in-frame clones here, not all; method: immunoSEQ multiplex PCR. The data show hundreds of thousands of clones, approximately 96% seen once. CD45RO-negative cells were positively selected for CCR7, leaving out terminally differentiated effector memory CD45RA+ cells. Sequencing was performed on naive CD8+ T cells sorted from blood. These receptors all come from a woman aged 25 to 45 in good health.

CDR3 region: CASSPRLDSSYEQYF. The CDR3 nucleotides read TGTGCCAGCAGCCCCCGTCTGGACAGTTCCTACGAGCAGTACTTC. The chain links TRBV9 to TRBJ2-7; D is perhaps TRBD1 (6 bases). From germline, CDR1 is SGDLS and CDR2 YYNGEE. V lost 4 bases to trimming and J lost 1 base, with 15 bases between them. The CDR3 sequence is 15 residues long.

The chain has TRBV2 and TRBJ2-2, with 10 positions matching TRBD1. Trimming took 3 bases from V and 6 from J; bases not matched to a gene: 4. CDR3 length: 15 amino acids. Germline assignment: CDR1 SNHLY and CDR2 FYNNEI. The CDR3 bases are TGTGCCAGCAGTGAGACAGGGGGCGCGGCCGGGGAGCTGTTTTTT. Translating gives CASSETGGAAGELFF. Complete variable domain (other parts from reference TRBV2 and TRBJ2-2): EPEVTQTPSHQVTQMGQEVILRCVPISNHLYFYWYRQILGQKVEFLVSFYNNEISEKSEIFDDQFSVERPDGSNFTLKIRSTKLEDSAMYFCASSETGGAAGELFFGEGSRLTVL.

V gene TRBV2 combines with J gene TRBJ2-3; 7 nucleotides line up with TRBD2. Per the germline V gene, CDR1 is SNHLY and CDR2 is FYNNEI. The trim removed 6 bases at V and 2 bases at J, leaving 5 bases unmatched. There are 14 residues in the CDR3. The CDR3 spells CASSLAEDTDTQYF. In DNA, the CDR3 is TGTGCCAGCAGCCTAGCGGAAGACACAGATACGCAGTATTTT.

This clone was counted only a few times. V gene TRBV7-9 combines with J gene TRBJ1-5, with unresolved D. The V end was cut by 8 bases, the J end by 0 bases, with 5 bases between. Per the germline V gene, CDR1 is SEHNR and CDR2 is FQNEAQ (reference sequence). There are 12 residues in the CDR3. This CDR3 reads CASEGSNQPQHF. CDR3 coding DNA: TGTGCCAGCGAAGGTAGCAATCAGCCCCAGCATTTT.

The rearrangement joins TRBV27 to TRBJ2-6; D remains ambiguous. The germline V gene encodes CDR1 MNHEY and CDR2 SMNVEV (reference sequence). The CDR3 extends over 13 amino acids. The V end was cut by 8 bases, the J end by 0 bases, with 5 bases between. The chain's CDR3 is CASGSSGANVLTF. The CDR3 DNA reads TGTGCCAGCGGCAGCTCTGGGGCCAACGTCCTGACTTTC.

The rearrangement joins TRBV4-1 to TRBJ2-1; 7 nucleotides align to TRBD2. The CDR3 has 16 amino acids. CDR1 is MGHRA, CDR2 YSYEKL, per germline. The trim removed 2 bases at V and 5 bases at J, leaving 9 bases unmatched. CDR3 amino acids: CASSQPTGGRDNEQFF. DNA for the CDR3: TGCGCCAGCAGCCAACCGACGGGAGGTCGAGACAATGAGCAGTTCTTC.

V gene TRBV28 combines with J gene TRBJ2-7; D may be TRBD1 (5 bases). CDR1 and CDR2 from the germline V gene are MDHEN and SYDVKM. This CDR3 is built from 13 residues. The germline V and J ends were trimmed by 3 bases and 6 bases, with 12 bases remaining between them. CDR3 DNA sequence: TGTGCCAGCAGTTTGGGGCGAACTACCGAGCAGTACTTC. It yields the protein CASSLGRTTEQYF.

CDR3 in DNA: TGCGCCAGCAGCCAAGGGTGGGGGGACCAGCCCCAGCATTTT. The encoded protein is CASSQGWGDQPQHF. V and J are TRBV4-1 and TRBJ1-5; possible D gene TRBD1, 5 bases. With 1 base removed from V and 7 bases from J, the gap between germline ends came to 11 bases. Germline-derived CDR1 and CDR2 are MGHRA and YSYEKL. The CDR3 has 14 residues.

The V gene is TRBV28, the J gene TRBJ2-7; 7 nucleotides line up with TRBD1. Trimming removed 5 bases from V and 2 bases from J; junction bases left unmatched: 9. Germline V gene lookup returns CDR1 MDHEN and CDR2 SYDVKM. The CDR3 sequence is 15 residues long. The CDR3 DNA reads TGTGCCAGCAGTCCGCGGACAGGTCCAGCCTACGAGCAGTACTTC. Protein: CASSPRTGPAYEQYF.

This chain connects TRBV27 to TRBJ2-3; D might be TRBD2 (5 bases). Germline lookup yields CDR1 MNHEY and CDR2 SMNVEV (reference sequence). This CDR3 has 14 residues. Trimming left V 1 base short and J 1 base short, with 6 bases between. The DNA for the CDR3 is TGTGCCAGCAGTTTATACGGGGGCACAGATACGCAGTATTTT. Translated: CASSLYGGTDTQYF.

This rearrangement joins TRBV16 to TRBJ2-2; no definite D call. Germline V gene data show CDR1 as KGHSY and CDR2 as FQNENV. V lost 0 bases, J lost 9 bases, and 2 bases lay in between. The CDR3 totals 11 residues. Here the CDR3 reads CASSQSWELFF. The CDR3 coding sequence is TGTGCCAGCAGCCAATCCTGGGAGCTGTTTTTT. Full variable domain (outside the CDR3, taken from reference TRBV16 and TRBJ2-2): GEEVAQTPKHLVRGEGQKAKLYCAPIKGHSYVFWYQQVLKNEFKFLISFQNENVFDETGMPKERFSAKCLPNSPCSLEIQATKLEDSAVYFCASSQSWELFFGEGSRLTVL.

This clone occurred once. The V gene is TRBV11-2, the J gene TRBJ2-7, with D uncertain. Germline loops: CDR1 SGHAT, CDR2 FQNNGV. V shed 0 bases and J shed 9 bases, with 18 bases lying between them. This CDR3 region has 15 residues. CDR3 DNA: TGTGCCAGCAGCTTAGATGTGGGTACTTCTATCGGGCAGTACTTC. Protein product: CASSLDVGTSIGQYF.

This chain uses TRBV29-1 with TRBJ2-5; 7 bases fit TRBD2. The junction had 6 bases not matched to a gene; V was cut back by 6 bases and J by 5 bases. This CDR3 is 12 amino acids long. Germline lookup yields CDR1 SQVTM and CDR2 ANQGSEA. In nucleotides, the CDR3 is TGCAGCGTAGGGAGGGACGAGGAGACCCAGTACTTC. This codes for CSVGRDEETQYF.

J is TRBJ1-5 and V is TRBV27, with a weak D call TRBD1 (5 bases). The CDR3 has 15 residues. V dropped 6 bases and J dropped 7 bases, with 19 bases sitting between them. Germline V gives CDR1 MNHEY, CDR2 SMNVEV (reference sequence). The CDR3 region is CASSPGVKGQQPQHF. CDR3 in DNA: TGTGCCAGCAGCCCGGGGGTAAAGGGCCAACAGCCCCAGCATTTT.